A selection of T cell receptor beta chains follows, all from one sample in a study of T-cell memory formation after mild COVID-19. TCRdb re-analysed the 5' RACE reads in MiXCR, keeping a single row per CDR3 protein. The sample yields hundreds of thousands of distinct CDR3 sequences, approximately 15% seen once. Sequenced sample: PBMCs or a T cell subset sorted from them (not recorded which). The source of these receptors is a man aged 18 to 30 who had mild COVID-19 (a few samples of this study predate the infection). Cell type and time point are not known. CDR3s include the opening cysteine and the closing phenylalanine or tryptophan. Fields, in order: J gene, D gene, CDR3 length, clone size, V gene, CDR3 DNA, CDR3 protein. The D gene is left open where the match is weak. Size values are once, few and many counts, or a class for expanded clones, and some rows have none.

TRBJ2-7	NA	15	NA	TRBV28	TGTGCCAGCACCTCCCCTGGGGACGGCTCCTACGAGCAGTACTTC	CASTSPGDGSYEQYF
TRBJ2-3	TRBD1	15	NA	TRBV28	TGTGCCAGCAGTTTAGGGGGACAGGGAACAGATACGCAGTATTTT	CASSLGGQGTDTQYF
TRBJ2-3	NA	15	NA	TRBV5-5	TGTGCCAGCAGCCTCACCCAGTATAGCACAGATACGCAGTATTTT	CASSLTQYSTDTQYF
TRBJ2-1	NA	18	NA	TRBV14	TGTGCCAGCAGCCAAGTTCAGGGAAGCATCCCTGTTTTGAATGAGCAGTTCTTC	CASSQVQGSIPVLNEQFF
TRBJ2-1	TRBD2	16	few	TRBV20-1	TGCAGTGCTAGAGATGCGAGGCGGGGGGGCAACAATGAGCAGTTCTTC	CSARDARRGGNNEQFF
TRBJ1-4	TRBD1	15	many	TRBV20-1	TGCAGTGCCCCGGACAGGACGGTGATTAATGAAAAACTGTTTTTT	CSAPDRTVINEKLFF
TRBJ2-1	NA	12	few	TRBV11-2	TGTGCCAGCAGCCCGACGCACAATGAGCAGTTCTTC	CASSPTHNEQFF
TRBJ1-2	TRBD1	14	few	TRBV6-6	TGTGCCAGCAGCCGCGGACAGGAGCTCTATGGCTACACCTTC	CASSRGQELYGYTF
TRBJ1-5	NA	15	many	TRBV5-1	TGCGCCAGCAGCTTGTTACCAGGGTCTAGTCAGCCCCAGCATTTT	CASSLLPGSSQPQHF
TRBJ2-3	TRBD2	14	NA	TRBV5-1	TGCGCCAGCGGTAGCGGGGCCGCACACGATACGCAGTATTTT	CASGSGAAHDTQYF
TRBJ2-5	NA	14	many	TRBV28	TGTGCCAGCAGGGGAAGGGGGAGATGGGAGACCCAGTACTTC	CASRGRGRWETQYF
TRBJ2-2	TRBD1	15	NA	TRBV11-2	TGTGCCAGCAGCTTTGACAGGGGGCGGGCCGGGGAGCTGTTTTTT	CASSFDRGRAGELFF
TRBJ2-2	NA	14	few	TRBV7-9	TGTGCCAGCAGCCCAGACGAGAACACCGGGGAGCTGTTTTTT	CASSPDENTGELFF
TRBJ2-1	TRBD2	16	NA	TRBV6-5	TGTGCCAGCAGTTTATCGTCTAGCGGGGAGTACAATGAGCAGTTCTTC	CASSLSSSGEYNEQFF
TRBJ1-1	TRBD1	15	many	TRBV5-4	TGTGCCAGCAGCCTGGGACAGTGGGGGAACACTGAAGCTTTCTTT	CASSLGQWGNTEAFF
TRBJ1-6	TRBD1	14	NA	TRBV12-3/TRBV12-4	TGTGCCAGCAATCTCGGGACAGGAGCTTCACCCCTCCACTTT	CASNLGTGASPLHF
TRBJ2-1	TRBD1	14	NA	TRBV5-1	TGCGCCAGCAGCAGCTACAGGGGCCACAATGAGCAGTTCTTC	CASSSYRGHNEQFF
TRBJ1-4	TRBD1	13	many	TRBV12-3/TRBV12-4	TGTGCCAGTAAACAGGGGAGGGTGGAAAAACTGTTTTTT	CASKQGRVEKLFF
TRBJ1-2	NA	13	few	TRBV2	TGTGCCAGCAGCGCACAGGGTTTTGGGTTCTACACCTTC	CASSAQGFGFYTF
TRBJ1-6	NA	15	NA	TRBV4-3	TGCGCCAGCAGCCAAGTCGTCAGGGCGAATTCACCCCTCCACTTT	CASSQVVRANSPLHF
TRBJ1-1	NA	12	many	TRBV11-2	TGTGCCAGCAGCCCCGGGGGCCAACGAGCTTTCTTT	CASSPGGQRAFF
TRBJ2-1	NA	16	NA	TRBV20-1	TGCAGTGCTTTCCATCCCCTAGGCGTGGGGAACAATGAGCAGTTCTTC	CSAFHPLGVGNNEQFF
TRBJ2-1	TRBD1	16	many	TRBV5-1	TGCGCCAGCGGAATCAGGACAGGGAATAATCGCAATGAGCAGTTCTTC	CASGIRTGNNRNEQFF
TRBJ2-3	TRBD2	14	few	TRBV7-3	TGTGCCAGCACAGCGGGGGGGCTTCCAGATACGCAGTATTTT	CASTAGGLPDTQYF
TRBJ1-1	NA	15	many	TRBV4-1	TGCGCCAGCAGCCAAGATGAGGGGTGGGGGACTGAAGCTTTCTTT	CASSQDEGWGTEAFF
TRBJ2-5	TRBD2	15	few	TRBV5-1	TGCGCCAGCAGCTTGTCCGGGACTAGCGGAGAGACCCAGTACTTC	CASSLSGTSGETQYF
TRBJ2-3	TRBD2	14	many	TRBV12-3/TRBV12-4	TGTGCCACCCGACTAGCGGGGGGGCCGGATACGCAGTATTTT	CATRLAGGPDTQYF
TRBJ2-1	NA	12	NA	TRBV2	TGTGCCAGCAGTGACAGGGCTGGTGAGCAGTTCTTC	CASSDRAGEQFF
TRBJ1-5	NA	14	few	TRBV29-1	TGCACCCTGAGGGGGACGGGTAGCAATCAGCCCCAGCATTTT	CTLRGTGSNQPQHF
TRBJ2-3	TRBD2	15	NA	TRBV11-2	TGTGCCAGCAGCTTAAGCGGGGGGGTAGGAGATACGCAGTATTTT	CASSLSGGVGDTQYF
TRBJ2-7	NA	13	few	TRBV25-1	TGTGCCAGCAGTGACAGGGAACGGGACGAGCAGTACTTC	CASSDRERDEQYF
TRBJ2-5	TRBD2	15	NA	TRBV7-3	TGTGCCAGCAGCATGACTAGCGGGGGGGCAAAGACCCAGTACTTC	CASSMTSGGAKTQYF
TRBJ2-1	NA	13	few	TRBV28	TGTGCCAGCAGTTTCCCCCCCGGGACCCCTCAGTTCTTC	CASSFPPGTPQFF
TRBJ1-4	TRBD1	15	NA	TRBV10-3	TGTGCCATCAGTGGGGAGACAGGGGTGGAGGAAAAACTGTTTTTT	CAISGETGVEEKLFF
TRBJ2-5	NA	13	many	TRBV12-3/TRBV12-4	TGTGCCAGCAACTTGGACAGACAAGAGACCCAGTACTTC	CASNLDRQETQYF
TRBJ1-5	TRBD1	15	NA	TRBV10-3	TGTGCCATCAGTGGGACGGGACAGGGTATTCAGCCCCAGCATTTT	CAISGTGQGIQPQHF